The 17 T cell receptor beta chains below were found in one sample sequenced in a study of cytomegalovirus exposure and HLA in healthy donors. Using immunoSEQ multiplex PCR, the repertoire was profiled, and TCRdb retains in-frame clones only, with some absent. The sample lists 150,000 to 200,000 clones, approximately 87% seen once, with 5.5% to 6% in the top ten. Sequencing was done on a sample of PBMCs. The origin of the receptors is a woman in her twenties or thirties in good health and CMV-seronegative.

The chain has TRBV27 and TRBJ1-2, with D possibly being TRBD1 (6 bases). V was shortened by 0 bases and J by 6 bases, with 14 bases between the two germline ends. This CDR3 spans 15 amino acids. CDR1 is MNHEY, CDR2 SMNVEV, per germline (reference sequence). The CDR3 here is CASSLSGGAVDGYTF. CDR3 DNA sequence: TGTGCCAGCAGTTTATCCGGGGGCGCCGTGGATGGCTACACCTTC.

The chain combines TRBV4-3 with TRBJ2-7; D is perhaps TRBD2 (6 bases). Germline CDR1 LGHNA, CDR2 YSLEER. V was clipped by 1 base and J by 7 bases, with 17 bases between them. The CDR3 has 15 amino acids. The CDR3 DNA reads TGCGCCAGCAGCCAAGCGGCGGGACTGTTGGGAGAGCAGTACTTC. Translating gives CASSQAAGLLGEQYF.

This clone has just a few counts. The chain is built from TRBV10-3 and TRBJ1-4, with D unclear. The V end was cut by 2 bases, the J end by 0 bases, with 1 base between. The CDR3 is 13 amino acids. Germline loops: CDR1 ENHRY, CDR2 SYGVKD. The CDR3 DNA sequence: TGTGCCATCAGTGAGCCAACTAATGAAAAACTGTTTTTT. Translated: CAISEPTNEKLFF.

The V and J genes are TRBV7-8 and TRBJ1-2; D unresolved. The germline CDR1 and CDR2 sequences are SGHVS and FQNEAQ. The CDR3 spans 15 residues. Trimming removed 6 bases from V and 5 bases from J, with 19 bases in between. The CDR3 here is CASSTWANREYGYTF. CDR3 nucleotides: TGTGCCAGCAGTACCTGGGCCAACCGGGAGTATGGCTACACCTTC.

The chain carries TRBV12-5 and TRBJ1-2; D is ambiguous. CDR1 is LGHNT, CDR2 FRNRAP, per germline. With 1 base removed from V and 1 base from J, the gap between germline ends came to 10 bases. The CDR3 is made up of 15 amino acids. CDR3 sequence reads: CASGLGGLSNYGYTF. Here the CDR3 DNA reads TGTGCTAGTGGTTTGGGAGGCCTAAGTAACTATGGCTACACCTTC.

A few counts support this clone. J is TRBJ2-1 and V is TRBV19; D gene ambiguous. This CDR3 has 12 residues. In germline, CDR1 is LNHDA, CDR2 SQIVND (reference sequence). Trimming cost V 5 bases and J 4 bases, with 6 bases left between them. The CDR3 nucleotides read TGTGCCAGTAGTCTTGGATACAATGAGCAGTTCTTC. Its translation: CASSLGYNEQFF. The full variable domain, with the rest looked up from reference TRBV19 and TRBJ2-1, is DGGITQSPKYLFRKEGQNVTLSCEQNLNHDAMYWYRQDPGQGLRLIYYSQIVNDFQKGDIAEGYSVSREKKESFPLTVTSAQKNPTAFYLCASSLGYNEQFFGPGTRLTVL.

CDR3 bases: TGTGCCAGCAGCTCGGACAGGGGTAATTCACCCCTCCACTTT. Translating it yields CASSSDRGNSPLHF. The V gene is TRBV7-9, the J gene TRBJ1-6; 9 nucleotides align to TRBD1. The CDR3 is 14 residues long. Trimming removed 4 bases from V and 6 bases from J; junction bases left unmatched: 1. Germline V gives CDR1 SEHNR, CDR2 FQNEAQ (reference sequence).

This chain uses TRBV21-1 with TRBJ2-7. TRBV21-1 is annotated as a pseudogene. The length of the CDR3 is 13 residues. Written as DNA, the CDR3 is TGTGCCAGCAGCAAAGTCGCGACCACCGAGCAGTACTTC. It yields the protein CASSKVATTEQYF.

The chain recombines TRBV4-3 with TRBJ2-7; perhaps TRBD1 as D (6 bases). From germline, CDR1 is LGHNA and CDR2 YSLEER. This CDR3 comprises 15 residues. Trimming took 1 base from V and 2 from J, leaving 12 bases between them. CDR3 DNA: TGCGCCAGCAGCCAAGGGGTAGAGGGGGCCTACGAGCAGTACTTC. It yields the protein CASSQGVEGAYEQYF.

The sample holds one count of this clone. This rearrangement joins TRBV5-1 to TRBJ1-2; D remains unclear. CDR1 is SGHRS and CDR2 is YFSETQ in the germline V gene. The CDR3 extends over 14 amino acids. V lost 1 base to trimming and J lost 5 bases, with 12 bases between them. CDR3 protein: CASSLTTRPYGYTF. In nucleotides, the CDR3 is TGCGCCAGCAGCTTGACTACCCGGCCATATGGCTACACCTTC.

CDR3 sequence (DNA): TGTGCCAGCAGCAAGCAGGACAGACCCTACGAGCAGTACTTC. It encodes CASSKQDRPYEQYF. The chain couples TRBV9 to TRBJ2-7; D is perhaps TRBD1 (6 bases). V gave up 4 bases and J gave up 2 bases, with 13 bases separating them. This CDR3 has 14 residues. Germline CDR1 is SGDLS and CDR2 is YYNGEE.

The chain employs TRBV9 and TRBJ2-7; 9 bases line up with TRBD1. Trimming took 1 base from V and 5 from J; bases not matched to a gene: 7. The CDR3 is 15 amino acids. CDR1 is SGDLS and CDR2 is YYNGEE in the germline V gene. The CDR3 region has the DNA TGTGCCAGCAGCGTAAGGGACAGGGAAGCGGACGAGCAGTACTTC. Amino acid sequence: CASSVRDREADEQYF. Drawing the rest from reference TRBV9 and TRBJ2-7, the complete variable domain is DSGVTQTPKHLITATGQRVTLRCSPRSGDLSVYWYQQSLDQGLQFLIQYYNGEERAKGNILERFSAQQFPDLHSELNLSSLELGDSALYFCASSVRDREADEQYFGPGTRLTVT.

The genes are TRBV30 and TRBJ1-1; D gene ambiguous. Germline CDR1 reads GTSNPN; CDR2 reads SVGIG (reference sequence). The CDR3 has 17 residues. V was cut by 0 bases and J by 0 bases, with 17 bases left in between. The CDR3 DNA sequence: TGTGCCTGGAGTGTTGGTGCAGCAGGCTCTCTGAACACTGAAGCTTTCTTT. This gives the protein CAWSVGAAGSLNTEAFF.

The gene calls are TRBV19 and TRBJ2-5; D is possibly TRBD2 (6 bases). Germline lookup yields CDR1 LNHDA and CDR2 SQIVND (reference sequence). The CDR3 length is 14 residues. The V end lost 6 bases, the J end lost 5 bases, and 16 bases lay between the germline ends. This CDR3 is CASSSGLRRETQYF. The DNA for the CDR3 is TGTGCCAGTAGCTCGGGACTCCGGAGGGAGACCCAGTACTTC.

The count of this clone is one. The CDR3 reads CASTQGAANTGELFF. For the CDR3, the DNA is TGTGCCAGCACCCAGGGGGCCGCGAACACCGGGGAGCTGTTTTTT. V gene TRBV6-1 combines with J gene TRBJ2-2; 8 bases are a match to TRBD1. CDR1 and CDR2 (germline): MNHNS, SASEGT. CDR3 size: 15 residues. Germline trimming cut 7 bases from V and 0 bases from J; bases unmatched to any gene: 4.

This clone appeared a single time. The CDR3 protein is CAISESLRTEAFF. For the CDR3, the DNA is TGTGCCATCAGTGAGTCTCTCCGCACTGAAGCTTTCTTT. The chain couples TRBV10-3 to TRBJ1-1, with D unclear. Germline values: CDR1 ENHRY, CDR2 SYGVKD. The CDR3 loop spans 13 amino acids. The V gene lost 0 bases and the J gene lost 4 bases, with 6 bases spanning the gap.

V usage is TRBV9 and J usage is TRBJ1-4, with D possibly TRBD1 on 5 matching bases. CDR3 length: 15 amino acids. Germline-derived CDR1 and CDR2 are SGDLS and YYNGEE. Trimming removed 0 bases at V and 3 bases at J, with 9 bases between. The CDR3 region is CASSVGGSPNEKLFF. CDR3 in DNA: TGTGCCAGCAGCGTAGGGGGGTCGCCTAATGAAAAACTGTTTTTT.